The entry below gives a single T cell receptor (beta chain) sequence along with its context. Its antigen target is currently unknown. Base qualities are not at hand, and no much larger clone is one base apart. The germline V gene gives CDR1 as MDHEN and CDR2 as SYDVKM. V is shortened by 7 bases, J by 7 bases, and the region joining them spans 8 bases. The CDR3 has 12 amino acids, counting the end cysteine and phenylalanine. This entry keeps only the CDR3 DNA: 36 bases, framed from base 1. The data were taken from a study of blood T cell repertoires in COVID-19 (dated by TCRdb to between 2020 and 2021). Context from the whole study: Collaborator samples came from the United States, Italy and Spain and covered acute and convalescent phases of COVID-19. The material from the prospective study consisted of cDNA or gDNA derived from T cells, B-cell-depleted T cells, or PBMCs. The dataset comprised deeply sampled blood TCRbeta repertoires from subjects exposed to, actively infected with, or recovered from COVID-19. A freely available public database, intended as a resource for researchers studying the immune response to SARS-CoV-2, is where the repertoires were released. The samples were drawn from the first 160 participants of the ongoing ImmuneRACE study and from 950 to 1,500 subjects provided by 6 global collaborators. Nearly every sample came with metadata listing a de-identified subject ID, COVID-19 status, age in years and sex. Where HLA class I and class II types were available, the types were taken from metadata supplied by the sample provider, not from assay-based typing.

Collaborating institutions collected whole blood in K2EDTA tubes following their own protocols. For TCRbeta analysis, collaborators shipped samples as frozen whole blood, isolated PBMCs, or DNA extracted from either of those sample types. The immunoSEQ Assay, a bias-controlled multiplex PCR, was used to amplify TCRbeta CDR3 regions from genomic DNA. Concerning the study's data processing: The number of nucleated cells in each sample was estimated from the amplification of reference gene primers within the assay. To quantify the absolute abundance of each unique TCRbeta CDR3 rearrangement, sequence reads were collapsed and filtered. For each sample, productive Simpson clonality was calculated by taking the square root of Simpson's diversity index across productive rearrangements. Held by TCRdb, this immuneACCESS table contains in-frame sequences only and omits some clones. Under half of the omission traces to an unresolved V gene where checked; the cause of the rest is unknown. That table is the source of V, J and clone size, and D and trimming were worked out from the DNA. In this sample the table shows about 190,000 clones, about 86% of which occur a single time. Roughly 14% of the sample rests with the top ten.

Overall results and qualifications from the work: How much clinical and demographic metadata was included differed by source and by participant, and the metadata was provided uncurated.

This receptor chain uses TRBV28 and TRBJ1-6, with the D gene not clear enough to name. Sequencing was done on a sample of peripheral blood. The clonotype was recovered from a man in his thirties or forties with active or convalescent COVID-19. The sequence in DNA is TGTGCCAGCAAAAAAGAGAATTCACCCCTCCACTTT. Its protein is CASKKENSPLHF. Extended through the reference TRBV28 and TRBJ1-6 proteins, this CDR3 yields the full variable domain: DVKVTQSSRYLVKRTGEKVFLECVQDMDHENMFWYRQDPGLGLRLIYFSYDVKMKEKGDIPEGYSVSREKKERFSLILESASTNQTSMYLCASKKENSPLHFGNGTRLTVT.